This T cell receptor beta chain was captured in a study of T cells in Graves' hyperthyroidism and ophthalmopathy (dated by TCRdb to between 2017 and 2020). Regarding the study in general: Peripheral blood was sampled at the time of initial diagnosis, prior to any treatment. Prospective prediction of ophthalmopathy was tested in an independent validation cohort of fewer than 20 hyperthyroidism patients and some 17 patients who later progressed to ophthalmopathy. The approximately 90 discovery patients were divided at random into training and test sets in a 7:3 ratio. In about six Graves' hyperthyroidism patients, the study also compared T-cell repertoires from thyroid tissue with T-cell repertoires from blood. After sampling, hyperthyroidism patients received methimazole starting at 30 mg daily, and ophthalmopathy patients received high-dose intravenous methylprednisolone. A discovery cohort of about a hundred patients, 43 with Graves' ophthalmopathy and 55 to 65 with stable Graves' hyperthyroidism, was used to find distinguishing TCR V-J signatures. According to the paper, TCR Vbeta CDR3 sequencing was carried out on over 130 peripheral blood samples, which came from 40 to 45 ophthalmopathy, around 75 hyperthyroidism and roughly 17 progressor patients.

A patient counted as having stable Graves' hyperthyroidism if no progression to ophthalmopathy occurred over 18 months of follow-up. Hyperthyroidism patients were newly diagnosed, had a disease duration of under 2 months, and were aged 18 to 65 years. Exclusion was applied to patients with uncontrolled infections, other autoimmune diseases, pregnancy or lactation. Diagnoses were based on clinical symptoms, serum thyroxine and TRAb, thyroid ultrasound and orbital computed tomography. Ficoll-Paque density gradient centrifugation was used to isolate PBMCs from around 10 ml of fresh peripheral blood. Total RNA was extracted using Trizol reagent, and RNA quality was assessed on an Agilent 2100 Bioanalyzer. Amplification of TCR beta CDR3 regions was carried out from RNA transcripts. The first round of RT-PCR for the TCR CDR3 was performed with the HTBI primer set and the Qiagen OneStep RT-PCR kit. Libraries were constructed in a second round of multiplex PCR, after which size selection and purification were performed. Paired-end sequencing of the libraries was performed with 100 bp reads on an Illumina HiSeq2000. The original methods were these. SOAPnuke was used to process the raw data, removing reads that contained adapters or uncalled bases, had a mean Phred below 15, or lacked an exact match to the constant primer or identifier. High-quality paired reads were merged using COPE v1.2.5, and each unique nucleotide sequence was defined as a clonotype. MiTCR v1.1 was used to align the clonotypes against IMGT TRBV, TRBD and TRBJ reference segments. The analysis was restricted to V-J combinations with a frequency above 0.0001, which together covered 99% to 99.2% of the repertoires. The TCS score was defined as F50 (clonal expansion) divided by E x V (chaos), with BLOSUM62-based TCRdist calculated between CDR3 peptides within each V-J. Welch's t-statistics and random forest reduced approximately 520 V-J features to fewer than 15, which were used in a naive Bayes classifier (R e1071). TCRdb trimmed public reads at Q25 via fastp, called clones via MiXCR and kept in-frame beta chains. Rows matching on CDR3 protein sequence are summarized as one entry with the most common DNA and genes. TCRdb, rather than the study authors, made the V and J calls. This sample is represented by 380,000 or so distinct CDR3 sequences; 15% to 20% of them were singletons. Roughly 3.5% of the sample comes from the top ten.

The full study reports these points: Ophthalmopathy was separated from stable hyperthyroidism by a 13 V-J signature model, with around 88% sensitivity and about 81% specificity obtained in cross-validation and 80%/75% obtained in testing. No statistical method was used to fix the sample size in advance, and group allocation was not hidden from the investigators. Most expanded thyroid clonotypes (frequency above 0.001) were also detected in blood, suggesting blood repertoires may reflect thyroid immune responses. During validation, the model predicted progression to ophthalmopathy a median of approximately 7 months ahead of onset, with approximately 70% sensitivity and about 75% specificity.

This clonotype was counted ten times or more. Which antigen it targets is not known. The record has no base qualities; no much larger clone is one base away. Its CDR3 holds 14 amino acids, cysteine through phenylalanine. The kept DNA is CDR3 alone, 42 bases in frame from the first base. Trimming takes 2 bases from V and 5 bases from J, and the germline ends sit 12 bases apart. Per the germline V gene, SNHLY is the CDR1 and FYNNEI is the CDR2. This chain joins TRBV2 to TRBJ2-5; TRBD2 is perhaps the D gene, given 5 matching bases. The sample comprised blood. This TCR was sampled from a woman aged 18-29 years with Graves' hyperthyroidism. The CDR3 region has the sequence CASSETWRGETQYF. The DNA sequence is TGTGCCAGCAGTGAAACCTGGCGAGGGGAGACCCAGTACTTC.